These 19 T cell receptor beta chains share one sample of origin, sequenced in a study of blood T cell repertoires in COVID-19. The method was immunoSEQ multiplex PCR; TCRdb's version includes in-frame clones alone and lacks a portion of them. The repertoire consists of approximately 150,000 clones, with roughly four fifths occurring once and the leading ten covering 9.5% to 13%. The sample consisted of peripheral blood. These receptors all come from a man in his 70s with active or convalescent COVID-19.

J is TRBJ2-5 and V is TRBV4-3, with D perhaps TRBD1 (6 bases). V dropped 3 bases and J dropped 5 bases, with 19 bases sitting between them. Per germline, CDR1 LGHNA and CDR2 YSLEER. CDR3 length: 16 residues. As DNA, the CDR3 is TGCGCCAGCAGCCAGGCCCACAGGGACGGGGAGGAGACCCAGTACTTC. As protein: CASSQAHRDGEETQYF.

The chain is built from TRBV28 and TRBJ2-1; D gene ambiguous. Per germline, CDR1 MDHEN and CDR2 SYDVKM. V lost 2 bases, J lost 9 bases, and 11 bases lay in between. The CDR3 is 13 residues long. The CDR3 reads CASSLRGAGEQFF. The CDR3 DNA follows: TGTGCCAGCAGTTTAAGAGGTGCTGGTGAGCAGTTCTTC.

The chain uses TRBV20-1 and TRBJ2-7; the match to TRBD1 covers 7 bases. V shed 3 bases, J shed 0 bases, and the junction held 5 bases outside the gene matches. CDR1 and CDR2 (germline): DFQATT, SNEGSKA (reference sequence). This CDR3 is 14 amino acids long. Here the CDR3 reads CSASRTGNSYEQYF. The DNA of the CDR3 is TGCAGTGCTAGTCGGACAGGTAACTCCTACGAGCAGTACTTC.

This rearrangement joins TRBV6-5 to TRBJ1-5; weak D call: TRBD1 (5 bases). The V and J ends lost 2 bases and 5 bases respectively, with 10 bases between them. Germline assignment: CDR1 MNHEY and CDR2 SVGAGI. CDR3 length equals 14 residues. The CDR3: CASSYTQGYQPQHF. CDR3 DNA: TGTGCCAGCAGTTACACCCAGGGCTATCAGCCCCAGCATTTT.

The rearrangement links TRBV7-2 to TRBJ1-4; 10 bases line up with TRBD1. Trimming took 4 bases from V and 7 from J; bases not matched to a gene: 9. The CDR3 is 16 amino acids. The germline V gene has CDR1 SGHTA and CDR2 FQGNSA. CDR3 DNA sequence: TGTGCCAGCAGCTCCGGACAGGGGGTAGGGATTGAAAAACTGTTTTTT. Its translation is CASSSGQGVGIEKLFF.

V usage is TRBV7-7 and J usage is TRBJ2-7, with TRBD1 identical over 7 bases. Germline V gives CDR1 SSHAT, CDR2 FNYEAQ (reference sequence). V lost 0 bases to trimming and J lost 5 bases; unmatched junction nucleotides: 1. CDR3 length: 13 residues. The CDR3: CASSLAGTDEQYF. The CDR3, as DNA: TGTGCCAGCAGCTTAGCCGGGACAGACGAGCAGTACTTC.

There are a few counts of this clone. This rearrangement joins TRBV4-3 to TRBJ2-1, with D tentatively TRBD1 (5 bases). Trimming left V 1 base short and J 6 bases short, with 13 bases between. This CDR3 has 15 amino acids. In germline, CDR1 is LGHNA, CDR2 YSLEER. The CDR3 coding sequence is TGCGCCAGCAGCCAAGTATGGCAGGGTGGCAATGAGCAGTTCTTC. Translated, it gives CASSQVWQGGNEQFF.

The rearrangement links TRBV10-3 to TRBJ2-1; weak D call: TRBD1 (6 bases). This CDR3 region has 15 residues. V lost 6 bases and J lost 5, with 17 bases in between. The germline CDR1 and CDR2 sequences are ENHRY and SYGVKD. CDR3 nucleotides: TGTGCCATCAGCGGGGAAATGACAGGCCACAATGAGCAGTTCTTC. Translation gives CAISGEMTGHNEQFF.

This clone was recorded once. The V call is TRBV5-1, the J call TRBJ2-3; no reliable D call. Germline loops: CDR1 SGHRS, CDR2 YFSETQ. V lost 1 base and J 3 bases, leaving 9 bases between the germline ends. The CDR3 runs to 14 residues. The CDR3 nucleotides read TGCGCCAGCAGCTTGAGGCAGGAAACAGATACGCAGTATTTT. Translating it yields CASSLRQETDTQYF.

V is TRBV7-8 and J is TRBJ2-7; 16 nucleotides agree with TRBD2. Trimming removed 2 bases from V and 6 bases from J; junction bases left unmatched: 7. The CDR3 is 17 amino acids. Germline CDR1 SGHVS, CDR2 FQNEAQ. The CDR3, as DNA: TGTGCCAGCAGCTTATCCAGGGGGACTAGCGGGAGGGTCGAGCAGTACTTC. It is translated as CASSLSRGTSGRVEQYF.

This CDR3 is CASLRDRGLRGELFF. The DNA for the CDR3 is TGTGCCAGCCTACGGGACAGGGGACTCCGCGGGGAGCTGTTTTTT. The chain carries TRBV25-1 and TRBJ2-2, with 10 nucleotides matching TRBD1. Trimming at V came to 8 bases and at J to 7 bases, leaving 10 bases not matched to a gene. The CDR3 is 15 residues long. Germline V gene data show CDR1 as MGHDK and CDR2 as SYGVNS.

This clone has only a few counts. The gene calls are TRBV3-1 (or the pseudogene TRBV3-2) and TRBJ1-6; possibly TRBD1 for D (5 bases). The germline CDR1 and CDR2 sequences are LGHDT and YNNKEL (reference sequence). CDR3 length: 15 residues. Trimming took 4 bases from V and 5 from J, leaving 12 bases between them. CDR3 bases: TGTGCCAGCAGCCCAGGGCAGCTCCATAATTCACCCCTCCACTTT. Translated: CASSPGQLHNSPLHF.

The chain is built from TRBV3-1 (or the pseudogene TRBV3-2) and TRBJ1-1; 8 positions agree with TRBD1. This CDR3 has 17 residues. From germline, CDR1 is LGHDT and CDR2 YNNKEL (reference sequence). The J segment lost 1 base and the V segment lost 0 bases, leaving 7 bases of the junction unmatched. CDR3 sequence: CASSQDRGDRPNTEAFF. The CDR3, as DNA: TGTGCCAGCAGCCAAGATCGCGGGGACAGGCCGAACACTGAAGCTTTCTTT.

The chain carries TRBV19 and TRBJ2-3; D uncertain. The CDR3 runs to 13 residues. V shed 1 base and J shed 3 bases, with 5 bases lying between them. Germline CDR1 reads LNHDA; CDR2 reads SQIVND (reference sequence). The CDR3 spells CASSIARTDTQYF. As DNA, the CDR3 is TGTGCCAGTAGTATAGCCAGAACAGATACGCAGTATTTT.

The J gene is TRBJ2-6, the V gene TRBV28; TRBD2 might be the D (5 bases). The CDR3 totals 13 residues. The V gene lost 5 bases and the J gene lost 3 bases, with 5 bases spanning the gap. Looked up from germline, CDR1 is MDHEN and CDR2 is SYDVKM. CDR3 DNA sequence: TGTGCCAGCAGTACTAGTGGGGCCAACGTCCTGACTTTC. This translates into CASSTSGANVLTF.

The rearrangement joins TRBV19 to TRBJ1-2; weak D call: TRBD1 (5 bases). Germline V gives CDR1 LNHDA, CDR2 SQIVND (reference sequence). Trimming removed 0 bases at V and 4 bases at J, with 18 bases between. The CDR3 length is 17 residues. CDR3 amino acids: CASSIDLRTIRVYGYTF. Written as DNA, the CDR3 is TGTGCCAGTAGTATAGATCTCCGGACAATCCGGGTCTATGGCTACACCTTC.

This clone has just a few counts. The CDR3 DNA follows: TGTGCCACCGGGGAGGAAGGTGGCAATCAGCCCCAGCATTTT. Translated: CATGEEGGNQPQHF. V usage is TRBV15 and J usage is TRBJ1-5; D unresolved. This CDR3 spans 14 amino acids. Germline-derived CDR1 and CDR2 are LNHNV and YYDKDF (reference sequence). The V end was cut by 8 bases, the J end by 2 bases, with 13 bases between.

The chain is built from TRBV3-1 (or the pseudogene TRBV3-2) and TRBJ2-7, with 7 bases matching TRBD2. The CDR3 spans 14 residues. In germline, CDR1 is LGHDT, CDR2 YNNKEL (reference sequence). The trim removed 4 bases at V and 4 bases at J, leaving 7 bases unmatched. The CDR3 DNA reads TGTGCCAGCAGCCCCCAGGGACTACAGTACGAGCAGTACTTC. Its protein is CASSPQGLQYEQYF.

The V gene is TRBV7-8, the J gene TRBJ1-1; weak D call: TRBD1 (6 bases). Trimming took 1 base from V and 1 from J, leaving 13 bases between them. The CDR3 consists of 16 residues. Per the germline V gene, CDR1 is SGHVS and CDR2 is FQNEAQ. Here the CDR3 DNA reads TGTGCCAGCAGCTTAGGGGGGGGACACAAGAACACTGAAGCTTTCTTT. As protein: CASSLGGGHKNTEAFF.